Each of the 18 T cell receptor beta chains below was sequenced from the same sample in a study of graft-versus-host responses after intestinal transplantation. TCRdb's table, derived via immunoSEQ multiplex PCR, lists solely in-frame clones and lacks some. The sample yields just under 100,000 clones, 75% to 95% seen once. Material: PBMCs, obtained around 68 weeks after intestinal transplant. Receptor source: a human patient who received an intestinal transplant, so some T cells may come from the graft donor.

The gene calls are TRBV5-1 and TRBJ2-2, with D hard to call. The CDR3 runs 15 residues. Trimming removed 0 bases from V and 1 base from J, with 7 bases in between. CDR1 SGHRS and CDR2 YFSETQ come from the germline V gene. Written as DNA, the CDR3 is TGCGCCAGCAGCTTGGATCCCCGGAACACCGGGGAGCTGTTTTTT. The encoded protein is CASSLDPRNTGELFF.

This clone has more than one count but fewer than ten. The chain carries TRBV7-9 and TRBJ2-7, with TRBD1 identical over 8 bases. The CDR3 spans 14 residues. Germline V gene data show CDR1 as SEHNR and CDR2 as FQNEAQ (reference sequence). V shed 3 bases and J 4 bases; nucleotides not matched to a gene: 5. The CDR3 loop is CASSFTGGVYEQYF. CDR3 in DNA: TGTGCCAGCAGCTTTACAGGGGGAGTTTACGAGCAGTACTTC.

The rearrangement links TRBV7-9 to TRBJ1-3; the D gene is possibly TRBD1 (5 bases). The CDR3 is made up of 15 amino acids. Germline-derived CDR1 and CDR2 are SEHNR and FQNEAQ (reference sequence). CDR3 DNA sequence: TGTGCTGGGTTGGGGGGGACCAGCTCTGGAAACACCATATATTTT. Translating gives CAGLGGTSSGNTIYF.

J is TRBJ1-1 and V is TRBV19; no definite D call. The germline CDR1 and CDR2 sequences are LNHDA and SQIVND (reference sequence). The CDR3 is made up of 13 amino acids. V was clipped by 5 bases and J by 4 bases, with 11 bases between them. CDR3 region: CASSFGRTTEAFF. In DNA form, the CDR3 reads TGTGCCAGTAGTTTCGGACGGACCACTGAAGCTTTCTTT.

V is TRBV9 and J is TRBJ1-2; no clear D gene. Trimming cost V 0 bases and J 3 bases, with 9 bases left between them. The V gene's germline CDR1 is SGDLS and CDR2 YYNGEE. The CDR3 length is 14 residues. The CDR3 DNA is TGTGCCAGCAGCGTAGCTGGTGGAGACTATGGCTACACCTTC. Amino acids: CASSVAGGDYGYTF.

The genes are TRBV7-3 and TRBJ1-3, with D perhaps matching TRBD1 (5 bases). The CDR3 spans 17 residues. Between the trimmed V and J ends, which lost 5 bases and 2 bases, there was a span of 19 bases. From germline, CDR1 is SGHTA and CDR2 FQGTGA. CDR3 in amino acids: CASSLNSPGVTGNTIYF. CDR3 in DNA: TGTGCCAGCAGCCTTAATTCCCCGGGGGTCACTGGAAACACCATATATTTT.

Note on this clone: The junction does not match germline at one end; this may be a read error. V is TRBV5-1 and J is TRBJ1-5, with TRBD1 as a possible D gene (6 bases). There are 15 residues in the CDR3. CDR1 SGHRS and CDR2 YFSETQ come from the germline V gene. The CDR3 DNA is TGCGCCAGCAGCGTAACAGGGTCCAGCAATCGGCCCCAGCATTTT. Translation gives CASSVTGSSNRPQHF.

This rearrangement joins TRBV9 to TRBJ2-6; D might be TRBD2 (6 bases). Germline V lookup: CDR1 SGDLS, CDR2 YYNGEE. The CDR3 spans 15 residues. Trimming pared 6 bases from V and 0 bases from J, leaving 10 bases between. The CDR3 region is CASTRGGSGANVLTF. The CDR3 nucleotides read TGTGCCAGCACACGGGGAGGCTCTGGGGCCAACGTCCTGACTTTC.

The chain links TRBV2 to TRBJ2-5, with 10 bases that match TRBD2. The CDR3 is made up of 13 amino acids. Germline V CDR1 and CDR2: SNHLY, FYNNEI. Losses at the gene ends were 6 bases for V and 4 bases for J; bases not matched to a gene: 2. The CDR3 region is CASRLAGVETQYF. The DNA for the CDR3 is TGTGCCAGCAGGCTAGCGGGGGTAGAGACCCAGTACTTC.

This clone was seen a single time. The J gene is TRBJ2-7, the V gene TRBV23-1; the match to TRBD1 covers 8 bases. TRBV23-1 is reported as an ORF; its role is uncertain. The length of the CDR3 is 16 residues. V lost 0 bases to trimming and J lost 2 bases; unmatched junction nucleotides: 6. The CDR3 sequence is CASSQSRDRSPYEQYF. The CDR3 DNA is TGCGCCAGCAGTCAATCCAGGGACAGGTCGCCCTACGAGCAGTACTTC.

On this clone: The junction and the germline gene differ at one end; a read error may be behind it. The chain employs TRBV7-7 and TRBJ2-2, with a tentative D call TRBD1 (5 bases). This CDR3 is built from 12 residues. Germline V lookup: CDR1 SSHAT, CDR2 FNYEAQ (reference sequence). CDR3 residues: CASSQGTGELFF. CDR3 nucleotide sequence: TGTGCTAGCAGCCAGGGCACCGGGGAGCTGTTTTTT.

The chain uses TRBV5-1 and TRBJ1-2; D call uncertain. The CDR3 spans 15 residues. Trimming left V 1 base short and J 7 bases short, with 17 bases between. The V gene's germline CDR1 is SGHRS and CDR2 YFSETQ. CDR3 nucleotides: TGCGCCAGCAGCTTGAATACAGATCCGTCGGGTGGCTACACCTTC. It codes for CASSLNTDPSGGYTF.

The rearrangement uses TRBV10-2 and TRBJ1-1; D is possibly TRBD1 (5 bases). This CDR3 region has 14 residues. The germline CDR1 and CDR2 sequences are WSHSY and SAAADI. V shed 2 bases and J shed 7 bases, with 14 bases lying between them. CDR3 region: CASSEVWGRGEAFF. The CDR3 region has the DNA TGCGCCAGCAGTGAGGTTTGGGGCCGGGGTGAAGCTTTCTTT.

Concerning this clone: The same CDR3 is also encoded by other DNA sequences in this sample. The gene calls are TRBV28 and TRBJ1-5; 12 bases agree with TRBD1. After removal of 11 bases from V and 5 bases from J, the junction contained 7 bases not matched to a gene. The germline V gene encodes CDR1 MDHEN and CDR2 SYDVKM. The CDR3 has 14 residues. DNA for the CDR3: TGTGCCGGGCGGGACAGGGGGCTGGATCAGCCCCAGCATTTT. It translates to CAGRDRGLDQPQHF.

The rearrangement uses TRBV6-6 and TRBJ1-1; 7 bases fit TRBD1. This CDR3 is built from 15 residues. The V and J ends lost 2 bases and 3 bases, in that order; junction bases with no gene match: 6. Germline V gives CDR1 MNHNY, CDR2 SVGAGI (reference sequence). CDR3 protein: CASSYRQGRDTEAFF. The CDR3 nucleotides read TGTGCCAGCAGTTACAGACAGGGTAGAGACACTGAAGCTTTCTTT.

This clone was seen a handful of times. This sequence joins TRBV7-3 and TRBJ2-1; D unclear. Germline values: CDR1 SGHTA, CDR2 FQGTGA. This CDR3 is 13 amino acids long. V lost 2 bases, J lost 7 bases, and 9 bases lay in between. This chain's CDR3 is CASSLLAGNEQFF. The DNA of the CDR3 is TGTGCCAGCAGCTTATTAGCTGGGAATGAGCAGTTCTTC.

V gene TRBV6-1 combines with J gene TRBJ2-3; TRBD2 might be the D (5 bases). V lost 6 bases and J lost 0, with 10 bases in between. The V gene's germline CDR1 is MNHNS and CDR2 SASEGT. This CDR3 is 14 amino acids long. CDR3 sequence: CASSAGLSTDTQYF. In DNA form, the CDR3 reads TGTGCCAGCAGCGCCGGACTTAGCACAGATACGCAGTATTTT.

The rearrangement links TRBV5-4 to TRBJ1-1; TRBD1 might be the D (5 bases). V was trimmed by 2 bases and J by 1 base, leaving 6 bases between them. This CDR3 has 13 residues. Germline V gene lookup returns CDR1 SGHNT and CDR2 YYREEE (reference sequence). For the CDR3, the DNA is TGTGCCAGCAGCTTTACAGGGAACACTGAAGCTTTCTTT. Its protein product is CASSFTGNTEAFF.